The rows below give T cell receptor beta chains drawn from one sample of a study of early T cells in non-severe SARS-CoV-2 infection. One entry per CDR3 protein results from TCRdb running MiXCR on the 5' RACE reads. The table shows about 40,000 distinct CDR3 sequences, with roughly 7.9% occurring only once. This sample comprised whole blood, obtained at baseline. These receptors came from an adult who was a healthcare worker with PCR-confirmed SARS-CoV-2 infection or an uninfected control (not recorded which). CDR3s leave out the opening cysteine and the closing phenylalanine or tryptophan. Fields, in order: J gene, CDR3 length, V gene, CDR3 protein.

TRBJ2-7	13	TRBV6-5	ASSYSAGGVYEQY
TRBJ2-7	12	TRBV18	ASSPPTQTYEQY
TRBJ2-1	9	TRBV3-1	ASSQKNEQF
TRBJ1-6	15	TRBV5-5	ASSLRAQPSYNSPLH
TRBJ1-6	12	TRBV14	ASSQETANSPLH
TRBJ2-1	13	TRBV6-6	ASSGRRSSYNEQF
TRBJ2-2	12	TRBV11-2	ASSLTTVTGELF
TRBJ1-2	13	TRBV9	ASSAGDGPNYGYT
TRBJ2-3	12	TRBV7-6	ASSLARAADTQY
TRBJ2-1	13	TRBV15	ATSIRGGGYNEQF
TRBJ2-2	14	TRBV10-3	AISESSGANTGELF
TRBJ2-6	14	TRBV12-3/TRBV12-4	ASSYSTPPGANVLT
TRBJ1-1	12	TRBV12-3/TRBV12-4	ASSFTGTGTEAF
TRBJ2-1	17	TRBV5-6	ASSLGLLAGGEVYNEQF
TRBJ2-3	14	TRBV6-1	ASSEKGGMSTDTQY
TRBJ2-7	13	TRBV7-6	ASSLFVSGGYEQY
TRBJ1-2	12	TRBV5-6	ASSSRGRDYGYT
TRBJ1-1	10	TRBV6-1	ASSVEVSEAF
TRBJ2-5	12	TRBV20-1	SARGVAGGETQY
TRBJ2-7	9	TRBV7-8	ASSNGDEQY
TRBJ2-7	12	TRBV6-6	ASSKGQGVLEQY
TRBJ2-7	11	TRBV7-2	ASSLGGLYEQY
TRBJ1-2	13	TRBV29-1	SVGTGTGSRYGYT
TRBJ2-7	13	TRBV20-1	SASGLAGGYSEQY
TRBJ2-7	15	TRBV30	AWSRSVGTPAGYEQY
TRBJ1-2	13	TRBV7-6	ASSSRQGMLDGYT
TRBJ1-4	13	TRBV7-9	ASSRNGEANEKLF
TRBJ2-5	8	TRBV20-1	SGRRETQY
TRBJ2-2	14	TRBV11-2	ASSFGQVMNTGELF
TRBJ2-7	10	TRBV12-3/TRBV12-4	ASSFQTYEQY
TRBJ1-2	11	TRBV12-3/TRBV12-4	AITSGLRRGYT
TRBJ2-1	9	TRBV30	AWSVRDEQF
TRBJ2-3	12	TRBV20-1	SAPTGDSTDTQY
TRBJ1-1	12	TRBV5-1	ASSLASVNTEAF
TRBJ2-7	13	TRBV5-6	ASSLGHAATYEQY
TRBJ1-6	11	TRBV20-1	SATTGVNSPLH
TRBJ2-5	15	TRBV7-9	ASSLAPGQPIRETQY
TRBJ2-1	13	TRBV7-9	ASEINLGRYNEQF
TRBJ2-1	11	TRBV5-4	ASRSSAGAEQF